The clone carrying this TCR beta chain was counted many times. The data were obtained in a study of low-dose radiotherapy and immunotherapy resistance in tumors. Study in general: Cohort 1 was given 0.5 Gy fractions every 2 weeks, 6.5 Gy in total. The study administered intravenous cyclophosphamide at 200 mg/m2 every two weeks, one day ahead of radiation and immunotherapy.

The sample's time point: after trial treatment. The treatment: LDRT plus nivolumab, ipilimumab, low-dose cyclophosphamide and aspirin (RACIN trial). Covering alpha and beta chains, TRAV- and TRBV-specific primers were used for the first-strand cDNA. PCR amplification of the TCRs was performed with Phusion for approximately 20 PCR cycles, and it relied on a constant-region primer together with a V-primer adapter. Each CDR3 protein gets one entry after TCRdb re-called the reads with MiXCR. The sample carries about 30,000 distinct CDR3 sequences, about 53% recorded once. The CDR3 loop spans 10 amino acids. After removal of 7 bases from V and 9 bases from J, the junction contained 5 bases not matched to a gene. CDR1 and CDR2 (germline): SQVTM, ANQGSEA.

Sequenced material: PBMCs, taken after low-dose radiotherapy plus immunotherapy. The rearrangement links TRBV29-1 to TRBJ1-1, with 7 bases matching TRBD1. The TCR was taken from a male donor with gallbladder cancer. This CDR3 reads CSARQGQAFF. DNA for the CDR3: TGCAGCGCCAGACAGGGACAAGCTTTCTTT. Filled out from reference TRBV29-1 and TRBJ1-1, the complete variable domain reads SAVISQKPSRDICQRGTSLTIQCQVDSQVTMMFWYRQQPGQSLTLIATANQGSEATYESGFVIDKFPISRPNLTFSTLTVSNMSPEDSSIYLCSARQGQAFFGQGTRLTVV.